A single sample gave rise to the 8 T cell receptor beta chains below, sequenced in a study of post-analysis software for immune sequencing data. Tagging with unique molecular identifiers was a feature of the TCR beta cDNA libraries. TCRdb analysed the PCR reads with MiXCR anew, one entry per CDR3 protein. This sample has 740,000 or so distinct CDR3 sequences, with around 53% found just once. Their target antigens are unknown. General study findings and limits: Five or six TRBV segments, TRBV5-6, TRBV5-1 and TRBV20-1 among them, were found more frequent in patients than controls.

The sequenced sample was blood. The receptors here all came from a girl between 10 and 17 years old with multiple sclerosis.

V is TRBV5-1 and J is TRBJ2-1; 10 bases match TRBD2. The germline gives CDR1 SGHRS, CDR2 YFSETQ. The V and J ends lost 2 bases and 7 bases, in that order; junction bases with no gene match: 12. This CDR3 has 17 residues. The CDR3, as DNA: TGCGCCAGCAGCTTAGACCCAGCGGGGGGGCCGGAGAATGAGCAGTTCTTC. It codes for CASSLDPAGGPENEQFF.

V usage is TRBV5-1 and J usage is TRBJ2-3; D gene ambiguous. V lost 7 bases to trimming and J lost 6 bases, with 15 bases between them. This CDR3 has 13 amino acids. CDR1 is SGHRS and CDR2 is YFSETQ in the germline V gene. The CDR3 coding sequence is TGCGCCAGCTGTTGGCCCCTTGCGGATACGCAGTATTTT. This sequence encodes CASCWPLADTQYF.

This clonotype turned up a few times. This rearrangement joins TRBV6-2 or TRBV6-3 to TRBJ2-7; 9 nucleotides line up with TRBD2. The CDR3 covers 16 residues. Germline values: CDR1 MNHEY, CDR2 SVGEGT. Unmatched junction bases numbered 5, after V lost 2 bases and J lost 0 bases. CDR3 bases: TGTGCCAGCAGTTACGCCGGGACTAGCCCCTCCTACGAGCAGTACTTC. Its translation: CASSYAGTSPSYEQYF.

V gene TRBV5-1 combines with J gene TRBJ1-1; TRBD1 might be the D (6 bases). CDR3 length equals 15 residues. Germline values: CDR1 SGHRS, CDR2 YFSETQ. V was cut by 0 bases and J by 0 bases, with 9 bases left in between. CDR3 protein: CASSLEGGMNTEAFF. The CDR3 nucleotides read TGCGCCAGCAGCTTGGAGGGGGGGATGAACACTGAAGCTTTCTTT.

This clonotype was seen repeatedly, ten times or more. The rearrangement uses TRBV7-9 and TRBJ2-7; 9 bases fit TRBD2. CDR1 and CDR2 (germline): SEHNR, FQNEAQ (reference sequence). The length of the CDR3 is 15 residues. Losses at the gene ends were 2 bases for V and 0 bases for J; bases not matched to a gene: 2. This CDR3 reads CASSLLAGSSYEQYF. DNA for the CDR3: TGTGCCAGCAGCTTACTAGCGGGAAGCTCCTACGAGCAGTACTTC. The full variable domain, its missing parts supplied by reference TRBV7-9 and TRBJ2-7, is DTGVSQNPRHKITKRGQNVTFRCDPISEHNRLYWYRQTLGQGPEFLTYFQNEAQLEKSRLLSDRFSAERPKGSFSTLEIQRTEQGDSAMYLCASSLLAGSSYEQYFGPGTRLTVT.

The CDR3 region has the DNA TGTGCCAGCAGTTCACACAGGGGGCACGAGCAGTACTTC. Protein: CASSSHRGHEQYF. The chain joins TRBV12-3 or TRBV12-4 to TRBJ2-7; 9 bases are a match to TRBD1. Unmatched junction bases numbered 3, after V lost 4 bases and J lost 5 bases. The CDR3 loop spans 13 amino acids.

The chain uses TRBV2 and TRBJ2-7; D is uncertain. Germline CDR1 is SNHLY and CDR2 is FYNNEI. This CDR3 has 15 residues. Deletions cut 6 bases from V and 5 bases from J, with 20 bases between. The CDR3 DNA is TGTGCCAGCAGGGATCAACCTCGGTTGGTGGACGAGCAGTACTTC. It translates to CASRDQPRLVDEQYF. The full variable domain, in which reference TRBV2 and TRBJ2-7 provide the parts outside the CDR3, is EPEVTQTPSHQVTQMGQEVILRCVPISNHLYFYWYRQILGQKVEFLVSFYNNEISEKSEIFDDQFSVERPDGSNFTLKIRSTKLEDSAMYFCASRDQPRLVDEQYFGPGTRLTVT.

The V gene is TRBV2, the J gene TRBJ1-2; 7 bases are a match to TRBD1. Germline V gene data show CDR1 as SNHLY and CDR2 as FYNNEI. V shed 8 bases, J shed 8 bases, and the junction held 14 bases outside the gene matches. CDR3 length: 14 amino acids. CDR3: CASRPLEGAGGYTF. For the CDR3, the DNA is TGTGCCAGCCGCCCCCTAGAGGGGGCAGGGGGCTACACCTTC.